This entry lists 4 T cell receptor beta chains sequenced from one sample in a study of glioma-infiltrating T cells. Using RNA template, CDR3s of TCR alpha and beta were amplified with iRepertoire arm-PCR. TCRdb passed the multiplex PCR reads through MiXCR, listing each CDR3 protein once. The data show some 40,000 distinct CDR3 sequences, 20% to 25% seen once. The sequenced sample consisted of glioma tissue, nonneoplastic brain tissue, or PBMCs (not recorded which). The receptors come from a human donor with low-grade glioma or glioblastoma, undergoing nonglioma brain surgery, or in good health (not recorded which).

This clonotype was seen at least ten times. This chain connects TRBV20-1 to TRBJ2-5; 10 positions match TRBD1. V lost 2 bases, J lost 3 bases, and 9 bases stayed unmatched. The CDR3 runs to 16 residues. Germline V gene data show CDR1 as DFQATT and CDR2 as SNEGSKA (reference sequence). The CDR3, as DNA: TGCAGTGCTAGATTTTTGGGGACAGGGGCGAAAGAGACCCAGTACTTC. Translated, it gives CSARFLGTGAKETQYF.

The V and J genes are TRBV20-1 and TRBJ1-4, with no clear D. Per germline, CDR1 DFQATT and CDR2 SNEGSKA (reference sequence). Trimming pared 2 bases from V and 5 bases from J, leaving 6 bases between. The CDR3 consists of 12 residues. The CDR3 sequence: CSARRVNEKLFF. The CDR3 bases are TGCAGTGCTAGAAGGGTAAATGAAAAACTGTTTTTT.

J is TRBJ1-1 and V is TRBV3-1; D is unclear. Looked up from germline, CDR1 is LGHDT and CDR2 is YNNKEL (reference sequence). V lost 0 bases and J lost 1, with 12 bases in between. CDR3 size: 16 residues. CDR3 region: CASSQDLGDWNTEAFF. Written as DNA, the CDR3 is TGTGCCAGCAGCCAAGATCTTGGGGATTGGAACACTGAAGCTTTCTTT.

With regard to this clonotype: The junction does not match germline at one end; this may be a read error. The V and J genes are TRBV19 and TRBJ2-5, with D perhaps being TRBD1 or TRBD2 (6 bases each). The CDR3 runs 15 residues. The germline V gene encodes CDR1 LNHDA and CDR2 SQIVND (reference sequence). The CDR3 reads CARSILRGLEETQYF. CDR3 DNA: TGTGCCCGTAGTATATTACGGGGGCTGGAAGAGACCCAGTACTTC.